A single sample gave rise to the 24 T cell receptor beta chains below, sequenced in a study of molecular identifiers for immune sequencing clone quantification (dated by TCRdb to 2017 to 2018). The library was obtained by PCR. The run used an Illumina HiSeq 4000. In-frame beta chains were kept once TCRdb had trimmed the public reads at Q25 with fastp and called clones with MiXCR. Every entry covers one CDR3 protein and lists the most common genes and DNA from its rows. This sample holds about 500,000 distinct CDR3 sequences; 20% to 25% were observed only once. The top ten clonotypes cover about 0.8% of the sample. What was sequenced was naive CD8+ T cells from blood, with Jurkat cell RNA spiked in. The label giving this sample's cell subset or site can be read as: FACS-sorted CD8+CD4-CCR7+CD45RA+ naive T cells. The receptors shown here come from a human donor in good health. Some libraries in this study had Jurkat cell RNA spiked in.

A few counts support this clonotype. V and J are TRBV6-1 and TRBJ1-2; tentative D call: TRBD1 (6 bases). V was shortened by 7 bases and J by 0 bases, with 18 bases between the two germline ends. The V gene's germline CDR1 is MNHNS and CDR2 SASEGT. This CDR3 has 16 residues. The CDR3 reads CASTGQLHSSNYGYTF. DNA of the CDR3: TGTGCCAGCACCGGACAGCTACACAGTTCTAACTATGGCTACACCTTC.

On this clonotype: Mismatch with germline at one junction end may stem from a read error. This sequence joins TRBV6-2 or TRBV6-3 and TRBJ2-7; D is perhaps TRBD2 (5 bases). This CDR3 has 13 residues. Germline CDR1 reads MNHEY; CDR2 reads SVGEGT. CDR3 region: CAGSYARVPEQYF. For the CDR3, the DNA is TGTGCCGGCAGTTACGCGAGGGTTCCCGAGCAGTACTTC.

V usage is TRBV6-5 and J usage is TRBJ2-7, with D possibly TRBD1 on 5 matching bases. V was pared by 0 bases and J by 6 bases, with 9 bases between. In germline, CDR1 is MNHEY, CDR2 SVGAGI. The CDR3 is 13 amino acids. DNA for the CDR3: TGTGCCAGCAGTTACTCGACGGACACCGAGCAGTACTTC. Translating gives CASSYSTDTEQYF.

This chain joins TRBV6-6 and TRBJ1-6; D remains unclear. Germline V gene lookup returns CDR1 MNHNY and CDR2 SVGAGI (reference sequence). The CDR3 consists of 13 residues. The V and J ends lost 2 bases and 7 bases respectively, with 6 bases between them. DNA for the CDR3: TGTGCCAGCAGTTACCCTTGGAATTCACCCCTCCACTTT. It translates to CASSYPWNSPLHF.

The chain combines TRBV9 with TRBJ2-1, with 9 bases lining up with TRBD1. This CDR3 is 15 amino acids long. The junction had 8 bases not matched to a gene; V was cut back by 0 bases and J by 10 bases. Germline V gives CDR1 SGDLS, CDR2 YYNGEE. CDR3 sequence reads: CASSVATGQGYEQFF. The CDR3 nucleotides are TGTGCCAGCAGCGTAGCGACGGGACAGGGATACGAGCAGTTCTTC.

This clonotype came up a few times. One junction end does not reproduce the germline sequence, and a read error may be involved. The V and J genes are TRBV30 and TRBJ2-3, with TRBD2 matching 10 bases. The germline V gene encodes CDR1 GTSNPN and CDR2 SVGIG (reference sequence). CDR3 length: 14 residues. This chain's CDR3 is CAWSVAGGTGTQYF. CDR3 in DNA: TGTGCCTGGAGCGTAGCGGGGGGCACAGGTACGCAGTATTTT.

This clonotype has a handful of counts. The V call is TRBV7-6, the J call TRBJ2-7, with a possible D match to TRBD2 (5 bases). The V gene's germline CDR1 is SGHVS and CDR2 FNYEAQ. CDR3 length: 13 amino acids. V was shortened by 3 bases and J by 5 bases, with 11 bases between the two germline ends. The CDR3 spells CASSFGELDEQYF. DNA of the CDR3: TGTGCCAGCAGCTTCGGGGAGTTAGACGAGCAGTACTTC.

In this sample, this clonotype turned up many times. The V gene is TRBV12-3 or TRBV12-4, the J gene TRBJ2-2; 9 bases match TRBD1. Losses at the gene ends were 3 bases for V and 5 bases for J; bases not matched to a gene: 4. The CDR3 has 15 residues. The CDR3 bases are TGTGCCAGCAGTTTGGACAGGGGAGGGACCGGGGAGCTGTTTTTT. Its translation: CASSLDRGGTGELFF.

Ten or more counts support this clonotype. The gene calls are TRBV11-2 and TRBJ1-1; D remains unclear. The CDR3 has 13 residues. Per germline, CDR1 SGHAT and CDR2 FQNNGV. Trimming removed 2 bases from V and 5 bases from J, with 9 bases in between. CDR3 nucleotides: TGTGCCAGCAGCTTACGGGTTTGGACTGAAGCTTTCTTT. This encodes CASSLRVWTEAFF.

Comment on this clonotype: A read error may be the cause here, since a much bigger clone is one base away. The V and J genes are TRBV6-5 and TRBJ2-2, with D possibly TRBD2 on 5 matching bases. The CDR3 extends over 12 amino acids. The germline V and J ends were trimmed by 8 bases and 6 bases, with 10 bases remaining between them. CDR1 is MNHEY, CDR2 SVGAGI, per germline. The CDR3 nucleotides read TGTGCCAGCGGTCGGGGATCCGGGGAGCTGTTTTTT. Its translation is CASGRGSGELFF.

This clonotype was found many times. J is TRBJ2-6 and V is TRBV12-3 or TRBV12-4; TRBD2 might be the D (5 bases). The V end lost 3 bases, the J end lost 0 bases, and 6 bases lay between the germline ends. CDR3 length equals 15 residues. CDR3 bases: TGTGCCAGCAGTTTGGGAGACTCTGGGGCCAACGTCCTGACTTTC. Protein product: CASSLGDSGANVLTF.

In regard to this clonotype: The junction shows a germline mismatch at one end, possibly a read error. The V and J genes are TRBV30 and TRBJ2-5; no reliable D call. Germline CDR1 is GTSNPN and CDR2 is SVGIG (reference sequence). The CDR3 is made up of 13 amino acids. The CDR3 bases are TGTGCCCGGAGTGTATTGCCGGAAGAGACCCAGTACTTC. This gives the protein CARSVLPEETQYF.

This clonotype occurred many times. The chain is built from TRBV24-1 and TRBJ2-1; 7 positions agree with TRBD2. Germline CDR1 KGHDR, CDR2 SFDVKD. Trimming took 2 bases from V and 9 from J; bases not matched to a gene: 9. This CDR3 comprises 15 residues. Written as DNA, the CDR3 is TGTGCCACCAGTGATTGGTCGGCGGGAGTGTTTGAGCAGTTCTTC. Protein product: CATSDWSAGVFEQFF.

This clonotype was recorded at least ten times. The J gene is TRBJ1-1, the V gene TRBV29-1; tentative D call: TRBD1 (5 bases). This CDR3 spans 12 amino acids. Trimming pared 6 bases from V and 0 bases from J, leaving 8 bases between. The V gene's germline CDR1 is SQVTM and CDR2 ANQGSEA. This chain's CDR3 is CSVIGVNTEAFF. The CDR3 DNA follows: TGCAGCGTCATAGGGGTGAACACTGAAGCTTTCTTT. Variable domain in full (rest from reference TRBV29-1 and TRBJ1-1): SAVISQKPSRDICQRGTSLTIQCQVDSQVTMMFWYRQQPGQSLTLIATANQGSEATYESGFVIDKFPISRPNLTFSTLTVSNMSPEDSSIYLCSVIGVNTEAFFGQGTRLTVV.

The chain carries TRBV11-2 and TRBJ2-7; D gene ambiguous. V was cut by 5 bases and J by 2 bases, with 10 bases left in between. Looked up from germline, CDR1 is SGHAT and CDR2 is FQNNGV. This CDR3 comprises 13 residues. CDR3 sequence: CASSVGPTYEQYF. In DNA form, the CDR3 reads TGTGCCAGCAGCGTCGGGCCAACCTACGAGCAGTACTTC.

This clonotype was detected a few times. The rearrangement links TRBV3-1 to TRBJ2-1, with TRBD2 as a possible D gene (5 bases). The V end lost 1 base, the J end lost 4 bases, and 14 bases lay between the germline ends. Germline V gene sequence: CDR1 LGHDT, CDR2 YNNKEL (reference sequence). The CDR3 loop spans 16 amino acids. CDR3 protein: CASSQAGYTGYNEQFF. In DNA, the CDR3 is TGTGCCAGCAGCCAAGCGGGCTATACGGGGTACAATGAGCAGTTCTTC.

This clonotype has at least ten counts. This chain connects TRBV5-5 to TRBJ2-3, with a weak D call TRBD2 (5 bases). Trimming removed 0 bases at V and 3 bases at J, with 8 bases between. CDR3 length: 14 amino acids. CDR1 is SGHKS, CDR2 YYEKEE, per germline (reference sequence). The DNA for the CDR3 is TGTGCCAGCAGCTTGGCAGAGGGAACAGATACGCAGTATTTT. This encodes CASSLAEGTDTQYF.

This clonotype was recorded at least ten times. J is TRBJ2-5 and V is TRBV5-4; the D is unclear. This CDR3 spans 12 amino acids. Germline CDR1 reads SGHNT; CDR2 reads YYREEE (reference sequence). V was pared by 1 base and J by 4 bases, with 5 bases between. CDR3 DNA: TGTGCCAGCAGCTTGTGGGGAGAGACCCAGTACTTC. This encodes CASSLWGETQYF.

Turning to this clonotype: This may come from a read error, since a much larger clone is one base off. The chain uses TRBV9 and TRBJ2-3, with a weak D call TRBD2 (6 bases). V was pared by 1 base and J by 0 bases, with 15 bases between. In germline, CDR1 is SGDLS, CDR2 YYNGEE. This CDR3 region has 17 residues. In nucleotides, the CDR3 is TGTGCCAGCAGCGTAAGAGGAGCGGGTGCTAGCACAGATACGCAGTATTTT. Protein product: CASSVRGAGASTDTQYF.

This clonotype was seen repeatedly, ten times or more. The chain uses TRBV13 and TRBJ1-3; 7 positions agree with TRBD1. V was pared by 5 bases and J by 1 base, with 8 bases of the junction left unmatched. The CDR3 loop spans 16 amino acids. Germline CDR1 PRHDT, CDR2 FYEKMQ (reference sequence). The CDR3 reads CASSPTGEGSGNTIYF. In nucleotides, the CDR3 is TGTGCCAGCAGCCCAACAGGGGAAGGATCTGGAAACACCATATATTTT.

This chain links TRBV10-3 with TRBJ1-4; TRBD1 might be the D (5 bases). CDR1 and CDR2 from the germline V gene are ENHRY and SYGVKD. This CDR3 region has 16 residues. Trimming removed 5 bases from V and 2 bases from J, with 15 bases in between. CDR3 residues: CAISPVGARTNEKLFF. In nucleotides, the CDR3 is TGTGCCATCAGTCCCGTAGGGGCGAGGACTAATGAAAAACTGTTTTTT.

On this clonotype itself: This clone may be a read error of a much larger clone one base away. V usage is TRBV7-9 and J usage is TRBJ1-2; no clear D gene. Germline assignment: CDR1 SEHNR and CDR2 FQNEAQ (reference sequence). This CDR3 spans 12 amino acids. Here the CDR3 DNA reads TGTGCCAGCGGCTTAGTTGGTACGGGCTACACCTTC. Amino acid sequence: CASGLVGTGYTF.

The chain uses TRBV12-3 or TRBV12-4 and TRBJ2-7, with D possibly being TRBD2 (5 bases). V lost 6 bases, J lost 7 bases, and 19 bases lay in between. The CDR3 consists of 14 residues. CDR3 in amino acids: CASSRGLTPWEQYF. CDR3 sequence (DNA): TGTGCCAGCAGCCGCGGGCTAACCCCCTGGGAGCAGTACTTC.

Remarks on this clonotype: Germline and junction disagree at one end, which may indicate a read error. The chain couples TRBV6-5 to TRBJ1-1, with D perhaps matching TRBD1 (5 bases). The CDR3 runs 14 residues. Per germline, CDR1 MNHEY and CDR2 SVGAGI. The CDR3 is CAGSYSGGFAEAFF. CDR3 coding DNA: TGTGCCGGCAGTTACTCGGGGGGTTTTGCTGAAGCTTTCTTT.